The 14 T cell receptor beta chains presented below share a single source sample, sequenced in a study of CXCR3-negative and CXCR3-positive naive CD8 T cells. TRB cDNA libraries were made by UMI-labeled 5' RACE. Reanalyzing the 5' RACE reads, TCRdb keeps one entry per CDR3 protein, without DNA. Its listing shows 50,000 to 60,000 distinct CDR3 sequences. The sample consisted of naive CXCR3- CD8+ T cells from blood. The subset here: CD45RO-CCR7+CD27+CD95- naive CD8+ T cells lacking CXCR3 (TNR3-). Receptors originate from a human donor in good health. Some clones in this sample may be carry-over from other donors' samples.

The chain carries TRBV28 and TRBJ2-7; TCRdb names TRBD1, which stays unverified in the absence of DNA. The CDR3 is 15 amino acids. Per the germline V gene, CDR1 is MDHEN and CDR2 is SYDVKM. This CDR3 is CASSYPGQSSYEQYF.

J is TRBJ2-1 and V is TRBV27; as DNA is missing, the TRBD2 call by TCRdb cannot be tested. Germline values: CDR1 MNHEY, CDR2 SMNVEV (reference sequence). The CDR3 is 16 amino acids. The CDR3 sequence: CASSDSGGISYNEQFF.

V usage is TRBV29-1 and J usage is TRBJ2-7; the D call of TRBD1 rests on TCRdb alone, since no DNA is present to check it. The CDR3 runs to 14 residues. Germline-derived CDR1 and CDR2 are SQVTM and ANQGSEA. CDR3 region: CSVDLGTATYEQYF.

The rearrangement joins TRBV28 to TRBJ2-7; there is no DNA to check the TCRdb D call of TRBD1. From germline, CDR1 is MDHEN and CDR2 SYDVKM. This CDR3 spans 15 amino acids. The CDR3 sequence: CASSFRGGTAYEQYF. Together with reference TRBV28 and TRBJ2-7, the CDR3 gives the full variable domain: DVKVTQSSRYLVKRTGEKVFLECVQDMDHENMFWYRQDPGLGLRLIYFSYDVKMKEKGDIPEGYSVSREKKERFSLILESASTNQTSMYLCASSFRGGTAYEQYFGPGTRLTVT.

The CDR3 sequence is CASSYGDTQYF. The chain carries TRBV6-5 and TRBJ2-3. The CDR3 length is 11 residues. CDR1 and CDR2 (germline): MNHEY, SVGAGI.

The chain employs TRBV28 and TRBJ1-1. Germline V gives CDR1 MDHEN, CDR2 SYDVKM. The CDR3 loop spans 15 amino acids. CDR3 in amino acids: CASSRGGPRGTEAFF.

CDR3 amino acids: CASSLGDSGNQPQHF. J is TRBJ1-5 and V is TRBV27. The CDR3 has 15 residues. CDR1 MNHEY and CDR2 SMNVEV come from the germline V gene (reference sequence).

The CDR3 sequence is CASSPPESRGPNTEAFF. J is TRBJ1-1 and V is TRBV7-6; the D call from TCRdb, TRBD1, cannot be confirmed without DNA. The CDR3 consists of 17 residues. The V gene's germline CDR1 is SGHVS and CDR2 FNYEAQ.

CDR3: CASSFGVAGAYEQYF. This chain links TRBV27 with TRBJ2-7; TCRdb indicates TRBD2, and absent DNA this call remains unverified. The CDR3 runs to 15 residues. Germline V CDR1 and CDR2: MNHEY, SMNVEV (reference sequence).

This chain joins TRBV30 and TRBJ2-2; there is no DNA to check the TCRdb D call of TRBD1. The CDR3 is made up of 15 amino acids. Germline V gene data show CDR1 as GTSNPN and CDR2 as SVGIG (reference sequence). This CDR3 reads CAWQSNRVHTGELFF.

The V and J genes are TRBV2 and TRBJ2-7; TCRdb names TRBD1, which stays unverified in the absence of DNA. CDR1 is SNHLY and CDR2 is FYNNEI in the germline V gene. CDR3 length: 16 amino acids. This CDR3 is CASISTVTGRFYEQYF.

The rearrangement uses TRBV12-3 or TRBV12-4 and TRBJ1-4. CDR3 size: 15 residues. The CDR3 here is CASSSTAGTNEKLFF.

The CDR3 sequence: CASSYGSTDTQYF. The V call is TRBV6-5, the J call TRBJ2-3. The CDR3 consists of 13 residues. The germline V gene encodes CDR1 MNHEY and CDR2 SVGAGI.

J is TRBJ2-7 and V is TRBV29-1. Germline CDR1 reads SQVTM; CDR2 reads ANQGSEA. The CDR3 runs to 11 residues. CDR3 loop: CSVGESYEQYF.